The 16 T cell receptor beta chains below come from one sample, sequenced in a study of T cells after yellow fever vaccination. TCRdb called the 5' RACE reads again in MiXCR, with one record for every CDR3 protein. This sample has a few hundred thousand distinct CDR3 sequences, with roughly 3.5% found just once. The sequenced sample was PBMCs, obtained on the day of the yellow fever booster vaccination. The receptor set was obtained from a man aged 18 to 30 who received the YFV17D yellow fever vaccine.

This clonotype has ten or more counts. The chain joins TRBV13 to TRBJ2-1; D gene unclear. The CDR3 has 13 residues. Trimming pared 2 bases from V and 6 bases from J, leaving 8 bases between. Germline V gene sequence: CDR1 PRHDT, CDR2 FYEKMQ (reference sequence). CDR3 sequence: CASSLRQFNEQFF. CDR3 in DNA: TGTGCCAGCAGCTTACGTCAGTTCAATGAGCAGTTCTTC.

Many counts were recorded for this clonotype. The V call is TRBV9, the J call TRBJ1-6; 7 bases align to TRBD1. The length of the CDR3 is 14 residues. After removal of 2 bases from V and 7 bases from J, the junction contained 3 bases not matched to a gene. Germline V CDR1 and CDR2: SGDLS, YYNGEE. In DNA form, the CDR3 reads TGTGCCAGCAGCGTGGCAGGGGGGAATTCACCCCTCCACTTT. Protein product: CASSVAGGNSPLHF. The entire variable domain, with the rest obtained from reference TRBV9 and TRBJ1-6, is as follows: DSGVTQTPKHLITATGQRVTLRCSPRSGDLSVYWYQQSLDQGLQFLIQYYNGEERAKGNILERFSAQQFPDLHSELNLSSLELGDSALYFCASSVAGGNSPLHFGNGTRLTVT.

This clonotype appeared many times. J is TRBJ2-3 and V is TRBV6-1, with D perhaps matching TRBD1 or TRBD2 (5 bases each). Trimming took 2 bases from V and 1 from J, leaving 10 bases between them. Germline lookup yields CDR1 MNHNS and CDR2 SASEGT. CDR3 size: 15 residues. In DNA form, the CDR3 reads TGTGCCAGCAGTGAATCGAGGGACCGCACAGATACGCAGTATTTT. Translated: CASSESRDRTDTQYF.

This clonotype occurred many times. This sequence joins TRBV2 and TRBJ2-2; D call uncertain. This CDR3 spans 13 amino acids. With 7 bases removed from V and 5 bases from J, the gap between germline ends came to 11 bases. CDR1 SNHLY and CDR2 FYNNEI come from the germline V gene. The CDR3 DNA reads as TGTGCCAGCAATGTACGAGTGACCGGGGAGCTGTTTTTT. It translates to CASNVRVTGELFF.

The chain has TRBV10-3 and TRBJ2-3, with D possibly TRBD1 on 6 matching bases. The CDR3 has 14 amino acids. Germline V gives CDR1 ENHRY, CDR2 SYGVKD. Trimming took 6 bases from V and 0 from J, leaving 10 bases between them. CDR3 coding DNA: TGTGCCATCAGGATGGACAGTAGCACAGATACGCAGTATTTT. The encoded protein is CAIRMDSSTDTQYF.

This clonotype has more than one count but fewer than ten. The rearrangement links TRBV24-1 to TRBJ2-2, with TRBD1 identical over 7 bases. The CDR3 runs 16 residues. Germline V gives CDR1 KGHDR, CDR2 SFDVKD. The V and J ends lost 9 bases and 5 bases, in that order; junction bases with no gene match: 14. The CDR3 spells CATFGTDRLGTGELFF. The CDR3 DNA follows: TGTGCCACCTTTGGAACGGACAGGCTAGGGACCGGGGAGCTGTTTTTT.

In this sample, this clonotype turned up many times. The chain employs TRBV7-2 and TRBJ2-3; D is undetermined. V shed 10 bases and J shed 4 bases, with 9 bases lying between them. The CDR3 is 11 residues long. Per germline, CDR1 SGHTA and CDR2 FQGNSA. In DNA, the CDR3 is TGTGCCACCTCTAGGGCAGATACGCAGTATTTT. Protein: CATSRADTQYF.

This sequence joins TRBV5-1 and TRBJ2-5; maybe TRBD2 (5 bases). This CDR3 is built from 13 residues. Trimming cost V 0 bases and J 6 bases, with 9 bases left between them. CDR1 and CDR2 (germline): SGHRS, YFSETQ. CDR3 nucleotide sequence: TGCGCCAGCAGCTTGGGTAGCGCCCAGACCCAGTACTTC. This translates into CASSLGSAQTQYF.

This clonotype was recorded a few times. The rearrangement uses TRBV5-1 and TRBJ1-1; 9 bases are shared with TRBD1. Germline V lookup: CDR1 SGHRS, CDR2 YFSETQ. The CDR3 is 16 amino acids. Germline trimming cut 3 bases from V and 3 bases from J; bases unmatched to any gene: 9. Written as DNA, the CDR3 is TGCGCCAGCAGCTCGTCACAGGGGGCATGGGACACTGAAGCTTTCTTT. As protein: CASSSSQGAWDTEAFF.

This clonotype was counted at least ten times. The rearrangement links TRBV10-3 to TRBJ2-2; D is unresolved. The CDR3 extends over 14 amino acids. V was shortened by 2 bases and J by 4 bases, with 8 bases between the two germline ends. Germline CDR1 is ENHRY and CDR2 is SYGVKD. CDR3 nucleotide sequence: TGTGCCATCAGTGAGACTATTATCACCGGGGAGCTGTTTTTT. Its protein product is CAISETIITGELFF.

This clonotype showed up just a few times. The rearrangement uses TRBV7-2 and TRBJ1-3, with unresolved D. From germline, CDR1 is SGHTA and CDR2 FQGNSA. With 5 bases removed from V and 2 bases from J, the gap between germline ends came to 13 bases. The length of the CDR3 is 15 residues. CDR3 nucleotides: TGTGCCAGCAGCAGCTACAGCGGGGCTGGAAACACCATATATTTT. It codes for CASSSYSGAGNTIYF.

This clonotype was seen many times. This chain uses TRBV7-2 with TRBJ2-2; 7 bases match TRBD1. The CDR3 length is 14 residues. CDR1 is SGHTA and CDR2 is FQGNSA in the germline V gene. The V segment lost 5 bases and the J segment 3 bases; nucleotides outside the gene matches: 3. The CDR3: CASSRDRDTGELFF. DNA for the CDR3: TGTGCCAGCAGCCGTGACAGGGACACCGGGGAGCTGTTTTTT.

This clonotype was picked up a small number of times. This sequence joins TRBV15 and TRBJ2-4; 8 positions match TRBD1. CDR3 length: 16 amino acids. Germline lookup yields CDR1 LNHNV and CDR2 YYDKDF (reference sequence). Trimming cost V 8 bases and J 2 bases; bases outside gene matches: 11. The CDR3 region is CATRSSRGPTKNIQYF. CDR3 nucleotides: TGTGCCACCCGATCGTCCAGGGGGCCCACCAAAAACATTCAGTACTTC.

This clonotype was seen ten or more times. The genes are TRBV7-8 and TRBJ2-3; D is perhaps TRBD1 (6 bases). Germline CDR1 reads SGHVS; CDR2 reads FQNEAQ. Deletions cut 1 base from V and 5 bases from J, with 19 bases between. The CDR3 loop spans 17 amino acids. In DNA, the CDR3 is TGTGCCAGCAGCTTAGTCCCGACAGGCCGGGGTAAAGATACGCAGTATTTT. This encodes CASSLVPTGRGKDTQYF.

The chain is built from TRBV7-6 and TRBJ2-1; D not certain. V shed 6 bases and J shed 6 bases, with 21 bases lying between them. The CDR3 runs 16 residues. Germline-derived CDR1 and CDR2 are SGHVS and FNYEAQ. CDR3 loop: CASRLGPPLFPNEQFF. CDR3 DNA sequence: TGTGCCAGCAGACTCGGACCCCCACTCTTCCCCAATGAGCAGTTCTTC. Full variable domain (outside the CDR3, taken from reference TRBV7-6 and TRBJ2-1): GAGVSQSPRYKVTKRGQDVALRCDPISGHVSLYWYRQALGQGPEFLTYFNYEAQQDKSGLPNDRFSAERPEGSISTLTIQRTEQRDSAMYRCASRLGPPLFPNEQFFGPGTRLTVL.

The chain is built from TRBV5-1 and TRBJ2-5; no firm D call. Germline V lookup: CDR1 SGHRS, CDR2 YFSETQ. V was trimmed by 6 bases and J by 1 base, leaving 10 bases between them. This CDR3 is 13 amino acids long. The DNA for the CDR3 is TGCGCCAGCACGACCGTGGGCCAAGAGACCCAGTACTTC. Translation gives CASTTVGQETQYF.